This TCR beta chain was captured by sequencing in a study of T cell responses to AZD1222 COVID-19 vaccine. Study outcomes and limitations: Donors were largely white British and mainly female; clonal diversity was possibly underestimated. Spike-specific TCR depth and breadth grew after two AZD1222 doses. Spike was spanned by vaccine-associated CD4 TCRs, which were dominant at 160-218 and 743-854. Repertoires were collected only later (after the peak T cell response had occurred).

As for this clone: Its antigen is undetermined.

The CDR3 has 13 amino acids. Germline V gene data show CDR1 as MNHEY and CDR2 as SMNVEV (reference sequence). Trimming removed 4 bases from V and 2 bases from J, with 8 bases in between. Profiled with immunoSEQ multiplex PCR; TCRdb holds only in-frame clones, not every one. The table has about 73,000 clones, 89% seen once. Sequences were derived from peripheral blood, sampled 28 days after the second AZD1222 dose. This chain links TRBV27 with TRBJ1-2; no definite D call. The TCR originated in an adult who received the AZD1222 COVID-19 vaccine. The CDR3 sequence is CASSYTRNYGYTF. For the CDR3, the DNA is TGTGCCAGCAGTTACACACGGAACTATGGCTACACCTTC.